The 2 T cell receptor beta chains in this list originate from one sample, sequenced in a study of CD8+CD57+ T cells in acquired aplastic anemia. Both TCR beta VDJ combination and CDR3 sequence profiling were carried out. Genomic DNA was the template for this profiling. TCRdb called the reads again in MiXCR, with one record for every CDR3 protein. The sample lists 350,000 to 450,000 distinct CDR3 sequences, around 68% occurring once. The sequencing input was sorted CD4+, CD8+, or CD8+CD57+ T cells (not recorded which) from PBMCs. These receptors all stem from a human donor in good health, serving as a control.

This clonotype was seen ten or more times. The chain joins TRBV7-2 to TRBJ2-5; D is possibly TRBD1 (6 bases). Trimming removed 8 bases at V and 1 base at J, with 14 bases between. The CDR3 extends over 14 amino acids. Germline V gene sequence: CDR1 SGHTA, CDR2 FQGNSA. Here the CDR3 DNA reads TGTGCCAGCGGGAATGGACAGTCCCAAGAGACCCAGTACTTC. Encoded protein: CASGNGQSQETQYF.

The V call is TRBV2, the J call TRBJ2-5; D perhaps matches TRBD1 (5 bases). Trimming shortened V by 6 bases and J by 0 bases, and 8 bases separated the two germline ends. This CDR3 comprises 13 residues. CDR1 is SNHLY and CDR2 is FYNNEI in the germline V gene. The CDR3 bases are TGTGCCAGCAGGGGGCATAACCAAGAGACCCAGTACTTC. As protein: CASRGHNQETQYF.